Only one count was recorded for the clone carrying this TCR beta chain. Its antigen remains unknown. This entry comes from a study of OX40 agonist ivuxolimab in advanced cancers. For the study at large: Patients in the trial were receiving intravenous ivuxolimab every 2 weeks, at doses of 0.01 to 10 mg/kg. The dose-escalation cohort was approximately 81% male, with a mean age of around 60 years, ranging about 23 to 79.

Assay: immunoSEQ multiplex PCR; the TCRdb copy retains only in-frame clones and omits some. The sample records approximately 40,000 clones, 70% to 90% being singletons. The germline V and J ends were trimmed by 4 bases and 4 bases, with 16 bases remaining between them. The CDR3 extends over 15 amino acids. Germline lookup yields CDR1 MNHEY and CDR2 SMNVEV (reference sequence). Study-wide points: Compared with others, partial responders at 0.1-3.0 mg/kg displayed clonal expansion among the lowest. Within 6 weeks, CD4+ and CD8+ blood T cells expanded clonally at 0.1 to 3.0 mg/kg.

This TCR was recovered from an adult with an advanced solid tumor such as melanoma, head and neck, liver or kidney cancer. The source material was CD4+ or CD8+ T cells sorted from blood, sampled in a trial of the OX40 agonist ivuxolimab. The rearrangement links TRBV27 to TRBJ1-1; no clear D. The CDR3 spells CASSSNLGRATEAFF. The CDR3 DNA follows: TGTGCCAGCAGTTCGAACCTGGGCCGTGCCACTGAAGCTTTCTTT.